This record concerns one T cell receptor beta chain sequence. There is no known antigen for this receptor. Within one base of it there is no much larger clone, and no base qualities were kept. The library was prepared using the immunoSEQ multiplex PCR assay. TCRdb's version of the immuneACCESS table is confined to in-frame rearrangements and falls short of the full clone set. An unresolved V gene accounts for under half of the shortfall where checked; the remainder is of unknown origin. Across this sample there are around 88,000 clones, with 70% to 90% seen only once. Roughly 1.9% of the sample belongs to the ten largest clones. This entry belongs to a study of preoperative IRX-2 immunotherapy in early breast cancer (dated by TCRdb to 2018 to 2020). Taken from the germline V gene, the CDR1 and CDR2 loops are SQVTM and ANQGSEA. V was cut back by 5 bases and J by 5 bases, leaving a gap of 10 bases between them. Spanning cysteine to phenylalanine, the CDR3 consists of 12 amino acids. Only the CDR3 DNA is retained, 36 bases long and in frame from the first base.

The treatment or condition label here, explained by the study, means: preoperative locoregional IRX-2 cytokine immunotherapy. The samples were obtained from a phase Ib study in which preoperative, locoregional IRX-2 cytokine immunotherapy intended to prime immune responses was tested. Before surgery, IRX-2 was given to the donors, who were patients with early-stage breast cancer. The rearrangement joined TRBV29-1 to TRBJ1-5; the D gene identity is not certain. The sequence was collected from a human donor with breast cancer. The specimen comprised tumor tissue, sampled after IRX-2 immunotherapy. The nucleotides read TGCAGCGTTCTGACGGCCGATCAGCCCCAGCATTTT. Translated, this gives CSVLTADQPQHF.